The clone carrying this T cell receptor beta chain appeared many times. This record comes from a study of regulatory T cells in long-lasting Graves disease. Arm-PCR with iRepertoire HTBI primers amplified the CDR3 regions for these TCR beta libraries. A single record per CDR3 protein comes from TCRdb applying MiXCR to the multiplex PCR reads. Among 450,000 to 500,000 distinct CDR3 sequences listed, around 15% were seen once. Specified time point: newly diagnosed GD, antithyroid drugs for less than 3 months. Extracted PBMC RNA gave rise to the TCR library. EDTA tubes received about 8.2 milliliters of drawn peripheral blood. The CDR3 runs to 13 residues. Germline lookup yields CDR1 SGHRS and CDR2 YFSETQ. V trimming: 8 bases; J trimming: 2 bases; junction bases outside the gene matches: 6. These data also formed part of another study, on T cells in Graves' hyperthyroidism and ophthalmopathy. This second study notes: Stable Graves' hyperthyroidism denoted no ophthalmopathy progression over 18 months. Most thyroid clonotypes expanded above 0.001 were also detected in blood.

The V call is TRBV5-1, the J call TRBJ1-2; 7 bases fit TRBD1. The clonotype originates from a man aged 35 to 55 with Graves disease. The sequencing used peripheral blood mononuclear cells (PBMCs), collected at new diagnosis, from a patient treated with antithyroid drugs. For the CDR3, the DNA is TGCGCCAGAATACCGGGACAGAACTATGGCTACACCTTC. Residues: CARIPGQNYGYTF.